This paragraph covers one T cell receptor (beta chain) sequence. This entry comes from a study of T cells in Graves' hyperthyroidism and ophthalmopathy. This CDR3 spans 17 amino acids. V shed 6 bases and J 4 bases; nucleotides not matched to a gene: 14. Newly diagnosed patients aged 18 to 65 had hyperthyroidism of under 2 months' duration. Amplification of TCR beta CDR3 regions used RNA as the template. The primer set for the first-round RT-PCR of the TCR CDR3 was HTBI. TCRdb passed the multiplex PCR reads through MiXCR, listing each CDR3 protein once. This table has fewer than 600,000 distinct CDR3 sequences, about 15% appearing once.

Sequenced sample: blood. The sequence was obtained from a middle-aged woman with Graves' hyperthyroidism. This chain joins TRBV12-3 or TRBV12-4 and TRBJ1-2; 10 bases align to TRBD1. As DNA, the CDR3 is TGTGCCAGCAGCCAAGGGGTTGGGACAGGGGCTGCCTATGGCTACACCTTC. This gives the protein CASSQGVGTGAAYGYTF.